This T cell receptor beta chain was identified in a study of HIV-infected patients and healthy controls. The study's findings and limits: HLA types of the donors remained undetermined. Mean usage of eight alpha and eight beta V genes differed significantly in HIV-infected patients versus controls.

Around 450 ng RNA was reverse transcribed with alpha and beta constant-region primers. Using multiplexing indices, alpha and beta chain libraries were generated apart by chain-specific third strand synthesis. One primer pair amplified all rearrangements per chain; each cDNA got molecular barcodes. From the 5' RACE reads, TCRdb called clonotypes with MiXCR, one entry per CDR3 protein. The data contain 6,100 or so distinct CDR3 sequences, about a tenth of them singletons. Whole blood was used without fractionation, so all unsorted peripheral T cells were included. Deletions cut 1 base from V and 1 base from J, with 9 bases between. This CDR3 is 15 amino acids long. CDR1 is SGHTA and CDR2 is FQGNSA in the germline V gene. This clonotype is medium-sized within its sample. Its target is unknown.

The sequence was obtained from an adult with HIV infection. Sequencing used blood, obtained before antiretroviral therapy. This chain uses TRBV7-2 with TRBJ2-3; no clear D gene. CDR3 region: CASSLDGSGTDTQYF. DNA for the CDR3: TGTGCCAGCAGCTTAGATGGCAGCGGCACAGATACGCAGTATTTT. The whole variable domain, remainder taken from reference TRBV7-2 and TRBJ2-3, is GAGVSQSPSNKVTEKGKDVELRCDPISGHTALYWYRQSLGQGLEFLIYFQGNSAPDKSGLPSDRFSAERTGGSVSTLTIQRTQQEDSAVYLCASSLDGSGTDTQYFGPGTRLTVL.